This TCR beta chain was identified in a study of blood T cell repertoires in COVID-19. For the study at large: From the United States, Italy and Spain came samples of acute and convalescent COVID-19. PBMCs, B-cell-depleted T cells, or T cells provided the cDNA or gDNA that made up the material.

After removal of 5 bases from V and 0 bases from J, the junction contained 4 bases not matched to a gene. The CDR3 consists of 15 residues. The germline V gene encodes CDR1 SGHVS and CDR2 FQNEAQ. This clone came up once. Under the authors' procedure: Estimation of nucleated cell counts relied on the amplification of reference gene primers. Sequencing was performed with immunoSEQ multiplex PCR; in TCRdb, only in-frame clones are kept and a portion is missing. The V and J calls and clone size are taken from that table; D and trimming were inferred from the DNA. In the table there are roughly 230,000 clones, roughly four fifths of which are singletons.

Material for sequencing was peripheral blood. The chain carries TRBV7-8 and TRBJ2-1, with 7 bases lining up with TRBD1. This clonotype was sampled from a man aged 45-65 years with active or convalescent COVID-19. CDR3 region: CASSRGQSSYNEQFF. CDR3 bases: TGTGCCAGCAGCCGGGGACAGAGCTCCTACAATGAGCAGTTCTTC.